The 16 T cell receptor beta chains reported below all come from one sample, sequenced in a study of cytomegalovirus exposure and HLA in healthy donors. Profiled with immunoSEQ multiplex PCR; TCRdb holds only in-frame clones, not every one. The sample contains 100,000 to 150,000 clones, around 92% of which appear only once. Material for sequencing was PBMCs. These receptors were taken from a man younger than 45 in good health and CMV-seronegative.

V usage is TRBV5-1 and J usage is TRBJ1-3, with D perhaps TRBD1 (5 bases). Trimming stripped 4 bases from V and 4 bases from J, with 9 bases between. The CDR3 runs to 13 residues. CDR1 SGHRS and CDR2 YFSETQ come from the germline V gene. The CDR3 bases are TGCGCCAGCAGCCCGGGGGACGGAAACACCATATATTTT. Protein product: CASSPGDGNTIYF.

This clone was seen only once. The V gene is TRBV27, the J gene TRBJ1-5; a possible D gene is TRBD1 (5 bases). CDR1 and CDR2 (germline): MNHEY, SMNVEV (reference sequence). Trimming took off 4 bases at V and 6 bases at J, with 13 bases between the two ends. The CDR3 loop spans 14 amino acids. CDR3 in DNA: TGTGCCAGCAGTTACCGGGCCGGGGGTCAGCCCCAGCATTTT. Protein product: CASSYRAGGQPQHF.

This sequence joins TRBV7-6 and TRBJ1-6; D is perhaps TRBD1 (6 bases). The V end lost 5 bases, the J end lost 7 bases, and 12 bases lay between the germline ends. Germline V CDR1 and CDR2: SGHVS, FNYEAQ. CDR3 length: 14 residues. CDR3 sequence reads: CASSEGQRNSPLHF. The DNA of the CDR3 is TGTGCCAGCAGCGAAGGACAGCGGAATTCACCCCTCCACTTT.

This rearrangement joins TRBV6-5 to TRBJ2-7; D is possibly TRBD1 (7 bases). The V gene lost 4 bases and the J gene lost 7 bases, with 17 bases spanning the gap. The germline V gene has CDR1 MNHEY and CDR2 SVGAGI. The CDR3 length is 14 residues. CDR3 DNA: TGTGCCAGCAGTTGGGCCGAGACAGGGAGGGAGCAGTACTTC. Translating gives CASSWAETGREQYF.

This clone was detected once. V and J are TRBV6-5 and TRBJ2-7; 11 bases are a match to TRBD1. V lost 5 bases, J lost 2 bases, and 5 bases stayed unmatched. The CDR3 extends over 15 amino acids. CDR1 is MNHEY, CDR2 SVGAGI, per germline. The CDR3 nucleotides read TGTGCCAGCAGTCCAAGGACAGGGGGCCCCTACGAGCAGTACTTC. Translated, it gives CASSPRTGGPYEQYF.

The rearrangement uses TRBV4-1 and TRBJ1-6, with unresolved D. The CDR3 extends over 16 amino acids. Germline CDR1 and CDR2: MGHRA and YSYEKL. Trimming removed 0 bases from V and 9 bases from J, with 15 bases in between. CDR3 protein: CASSQEGGRDGSPLHF. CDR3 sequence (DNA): TGCGCCAGCAGCCAAGAAGGAGGAAGGGATGGTTCACCCCTCCACTTT.

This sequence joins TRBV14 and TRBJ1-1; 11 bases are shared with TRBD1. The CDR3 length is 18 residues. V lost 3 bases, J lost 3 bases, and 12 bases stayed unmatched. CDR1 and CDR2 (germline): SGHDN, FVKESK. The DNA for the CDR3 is TGTGCCAGCAGCCATTATACCCGGGACAGGGGGATTTACACTGAAGCTTTCTTT. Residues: CASSHYTRDRGIYTEAFF.

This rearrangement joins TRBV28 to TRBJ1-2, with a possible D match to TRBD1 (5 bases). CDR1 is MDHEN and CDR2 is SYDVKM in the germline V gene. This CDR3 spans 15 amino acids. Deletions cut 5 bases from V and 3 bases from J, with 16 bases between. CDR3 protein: CASSMLGPWDYGYTF. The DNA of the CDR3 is TGTGCCAGCAGTATGCTGGGGCCGTGGGACTATGGCTACACCTTC.

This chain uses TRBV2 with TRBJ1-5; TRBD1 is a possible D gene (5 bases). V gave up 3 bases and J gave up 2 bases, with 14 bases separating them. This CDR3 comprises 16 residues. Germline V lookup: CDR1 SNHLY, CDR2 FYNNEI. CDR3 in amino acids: CASSDERGRGNQPQHF. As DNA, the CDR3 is TGTGCCAGCAGTGACGAGCGGGGGAGAGGCAATCAGCCCCAGCATTTT.

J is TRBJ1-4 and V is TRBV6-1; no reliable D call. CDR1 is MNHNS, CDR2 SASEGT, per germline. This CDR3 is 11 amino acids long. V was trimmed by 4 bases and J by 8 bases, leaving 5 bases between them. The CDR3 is CASSVREKLFF. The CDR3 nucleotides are TGTGCCAGCAGTGTGCGCGAAAAACTGTTTTTT.

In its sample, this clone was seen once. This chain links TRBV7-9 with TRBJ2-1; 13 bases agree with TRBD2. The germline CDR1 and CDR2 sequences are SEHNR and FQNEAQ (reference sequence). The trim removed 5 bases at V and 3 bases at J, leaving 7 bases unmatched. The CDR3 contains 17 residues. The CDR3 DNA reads TGTGCCAGCAGCCATAGGACTAGCGGGGGTGACTACAATGAGCAGTTCTTC. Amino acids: CASSHRTSGGDYNEQFF.

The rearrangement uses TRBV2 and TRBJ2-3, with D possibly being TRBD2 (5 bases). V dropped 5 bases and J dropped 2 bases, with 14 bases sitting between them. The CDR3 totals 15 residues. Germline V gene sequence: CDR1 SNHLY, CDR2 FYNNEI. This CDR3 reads CASSPLTTFTDTQYF. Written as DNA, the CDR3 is TGTGCCAGCAGTCCTCTGACTACCTTCACAGATACGCAGTATTTT.

CDR3 in DNA: TGTGCCAGCAGCCCGAGGGGAGGCCCCTACGAGCAGTACTTC. Translating it yields CASSPRGGPYEQYF. This rearrangement joins TRBV7-9 to TRBJ2-7; maybe TRBD2 (6 bases). The V end was cut by 5 bases, the J end by 2 bases, with 13 bases between. The CDR3 extends over 14 amino acids. Germline V gene data show CDR1 as SEHNR and CDR2 as FQNEAQ (reference sequence).

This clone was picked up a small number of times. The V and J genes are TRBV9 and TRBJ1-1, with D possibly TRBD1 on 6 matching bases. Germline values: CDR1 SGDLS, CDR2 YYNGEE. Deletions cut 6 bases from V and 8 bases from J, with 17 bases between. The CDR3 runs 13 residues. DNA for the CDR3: TGTGCCAGCACCGGGGGGGACATCGGAGAAGCTTTCTTT. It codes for CASTGGDIGEAFF.

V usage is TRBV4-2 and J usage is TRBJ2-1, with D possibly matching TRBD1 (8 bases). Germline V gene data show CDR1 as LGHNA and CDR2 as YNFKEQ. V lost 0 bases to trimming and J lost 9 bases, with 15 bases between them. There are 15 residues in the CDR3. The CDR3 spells CASSQDADREGEQFF. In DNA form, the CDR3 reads TGTGCCAGCAGCCAAGATGCGGACAGGGAGGGTGAGCAGTTCTTC.

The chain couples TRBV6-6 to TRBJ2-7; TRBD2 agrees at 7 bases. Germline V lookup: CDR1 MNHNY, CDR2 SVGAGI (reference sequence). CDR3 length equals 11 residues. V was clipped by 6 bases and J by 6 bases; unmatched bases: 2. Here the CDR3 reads CASSKRGEQYF. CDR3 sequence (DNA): TGTGCCAGCAGCAAGCGGGGCGAGCAGTACTTC.